This record concerns one T cell receptor (beta chain) sequence. This specimen comes from a study of cytomegalovirus exposure and HLA in healthy donors. Study as a whole: Among the 398 donors who were genotyped, about 80% fell in the genetic ancestry cluster that is associated with self-reported Caucasian donors.

J was trimmed by 9 bases and V by 4 bases; bases with no gene match: 9. CDR1 is SGHRS and CDR2 is YFSETQ in the germline V gene. The length of the CDR3 is 14 residues. The PCR contained 60 Vbeta and 13 Jbeta primers. Sequencing was performed with immunoSEQ multiplex PCR; in TCRdb, only in-frame clones are kept and a portion is missing. The sample lists about 38,000 clones; 70% to 90% were seen once. The clonotype was recovered from a woman in her thirties or forties in good health and CMV-seropositive. What was sequenced was PBMCs. V gene TRBV5-1 combines with J gene TRBJ2-4; 8 bases match TRBD1. CDR3 in amino acids: CASSPQTGVVIQYF. In DNA, the CDR3 is TGCGCCAGCAGCCCCCAGACAGGGGTTGTCATTCAGTACTTC.